The TCR beta chain under discussion was sequenced for a study of blood T cell repertoires in COVID-19. Study background: Whether acute or convalescent, the COVID-19 samples came from the United States, Italy and Spain. The cDNA or gDNA used as material had been derived from T cells, B-cell-depleted T cells, or PBMCs.

V lost 3 bases, J lost 5 bases, and 9 bases stayed unmatched. Germline-derived CDR1 and CDR2 are KGHSH and LQKENI. The CDR3 length is 16 residues. Authors' data handling: Amplification of reference gene primers provided the estimated nucleated cell counts. Clones were read by immunoSEQ multiplex PCR, and TCRdb kept only the in-frame ones, dropping some. The DNA was the basis for D and trimming; V, J and clone size are from that table. The table includes about 98,000 clones, around 73% detected once. The sample taken for sequencing was peripheral blood. The receptor comes from a man aged 55 to 70 with active or convalescent COVID-19. This sequence joins TRBV18 and TRBJ1-1; 10 bases agree with TRBD1. The CDR3 is CASSPRQGAPLTEAFF. For the CDR3, the DNA is TGTGCCAGCTCACCTCGACAGGGGGCGCCCTTGACTGAAGCTTTCTTT.